The rows below give T cell receptor beta chains drawn from one sample of a study of blood T cells in healthy people across ages. A single record per CDR3 protein comes from TCRdb applying MiXCR to the 5' RACE reads. The table lists fewer than 800,000 distinct CDR3 sequences, approximately 25% of them singletons. These data were also filed under a second study, of T cells of mothers and their children.

Sequencing used blood. Every receptor here comes from a boy younger than 18 in good health. Each CDR3 is given with its conserved first and last residue. Fields, in order: V gene, J gene, clone size, D gene, CDR3 protein, CDR3 DNA. D genes are given only for firm matches. For some rows the clone size is stated as once, few or many, or as a class when expanded; others skip it.

TRBV4-1	TRBJ1-4	-	-	CASSQGPGDEKLFF	TGCGCCAGCAGCCAAGGACCCGGGGATGAAAAACTGTTTTTT
TRBV4-1	TRBJ2-1	-	-	CASSQTDEQFF	TGCGCCAGCAGCCAAACCGATGAGCAGTTCTTC
TRBV29-1	TRBJ1-2	-	TRBD1	CSVEDLGQDSGYTF	TGCAGCGTTGAAGATCTGGGACAGGATTCTGGCTACACCTTC
TRBV10-2	TRBJ2-6	many	TRBD2	CASSGAISGANVLTF	TGCGCCAGTAGCGGGGCCATCTCTGGGGCCAACGTCCTGACTTTC
TRBV29-1	TRBJ2-1	-	-	CSVDGGNEQFF	TGCAGCGTTGATGGGGGGAATGAGCAGTTCTTC
TRBV24-1	TRBJ2-5	-	TRBD1	CATSDLDRGRGETQYF	TGTGCCACCAGTGATCTGGACAGGGGGCGAGGAGAGACCCAGTACTTC
TRBV20-1	TRBJ2-5	once	TRBD1	CSALGQGGETQYF	TGCAGTGCTCTGGGACAGGGCGGAGAGACCCAGTACTTC
TRBV6-1	TRBJ2-3	-	TRBD2	CASEAGVKDTQYF	TGTGCCAGCGAAGCGGGAGTGAAAGATACGCAGTATTTT
TRBV6-5	TRBJ2-4	many	TRBD1	CASSQGAKNIQYF	TGTGCCAGCAGCCAGGGGGCCAAAAACATCCAGTACTTC
TRBV4-3	TRBJ2-3	few	-	CASSQEVGIRTDTQYF	TGCGCCAGCAGCCAAGAAGTGGGAATCCGCACAGATACGCAGTATTTT
TRBV20-1	TRBJ2-4	-	-	CSAGSEQGIDIQYF	TGCAGTGCTGGGTCGGAGCAGGGAATCGACATTCAGTACTTC
TRBV28	TRBJ2-7	-	TRBD1	CASRGTGVEIEQYF	TGTGCCAGCAGGGGGACAGGGGTCGAGATCGAGCAGTACTTC
TRBV6-6	TRBJ1-1	-	-	CASGQRTKNTEAFF	TGTGCCAGCGGTCAACGCACCAAGAACACTGAAGCTTTCTTT
TRBV20-1	TRBJ1-4	few	TRBD1	CSARHSGGHEKLFF	TGCAGTGCTAGACACTCAGGGGGTCATGAAAAACTGTTTTTT
TRBV7-9	TRBJ2-1	-	TRBD2	CASSRTSGGSYNEQFF	TGTGCCAGCAGCCGGACTAGCGGGGGCTCCTACAATGAGCAGTTCTTC
TRBV14	TRBJ2-5	-	-	CASSQDRETGTFQETQYF	TGTGCCAGCAGCCAAGATCGGGAGACGGGGACTTTTCAAGAGACCCAGTACTTC
TRBV20-1	TRBJ1-2	few	-	CSASSGNYGYTF	TGCAGTGCTAGCTCTGGGAACTATGGCTACACCTTC
TRBV2	TRBJ2-5	-	TRBD2	CASSVAGGPQTQYF	TGTGCCAGCAGTGTGGCGGGAGGGCCCCAGACCCAGTACTTC
TRBV29-1	TRBJ1-2	few	-	CSVDAPNGYTF	TGCAGCGTTGACGCCCCAAATGGCTACACCTTC
TRBV6-5	TRBJ2-7	-	TRBD2	CASSYSQGGSYEQYF	TGTGCCAGCAGTTACTCCCAGGGAGGGTCCTACGAGCAGTACTTC
TRBV5-1	TRBJ2-7	-	-	CASTSPWGYEQYF	TGCGCCAGCACCTCGCCCTGGGGCTACGAGCAGTACTTC
TRBV12-3/TRBV12-4	TRBJ2-5	-	-	CASRGTGQTKETQYF	TGTGCCAGCAGGGGAACCGGGCAGACAAAAGAGACCCAGTACTTC
TRBV10-3	TRBJ1-2	-	-	CAIGRQAFEGYTF	TGTGCCATCGGACGACAGGCCTTCGAAGGCTACACCTTC
TRBV2	TRBJ1-2	-	-	CASSEGIGRGYGYTF	TGTGCCAGCAGTGAAGGAATAGGACGGGGATATGGCTACACCTTC
TRBV6-1	TRBJ2-1	few	-	CASSQSGLRPYNEQFF	TGTGCCAGCAGTCAATCGGGACTGAGACCCTACAATGAGCAGTTCTTC
TRBV20-1	TRBJ2-3	once	TRBD2	CSAPRGGTRPTQYF	TGCAGTGCTCCCCGTGGGGGGACTAGACCTACGCAGTATTTT
TRBV29-1	TRBJ2-2	-	-	CSVPTATGELFF	TGCAGCGTCCCTACAGCGACCGGGGAGCTGTTTTTT
TRBV12-3/TRBV12-4	TRBJ2-5	-	-	CASSWALRETQYF	TGTGCCAGCAGTTGGGCCCTGAGAGAGACCCAGTACTTC
TRBV28	TRBJ1-5	few	-	CASSPPGGDQPQHF	TGTGCCAGCAGCCCCCCAGGCGGCGATCAGCCCCAGCATTTT
TRBV5-1	TRBJ2-1	few	-	CASSLGGSGSYNEQFF	TGCGCCAGCAGCTTGGGAGGTAGCGGATCCTACAATGAGCAGTTCTTC
TRBV7-3	TRBJ2-7	many	TRBD2	CASSEGLAGDEQYF	TGTGCCAGCAGCGAAGGACTAGCGGGAGACGAGCAGTACTTC
TRBV7-8	TRBJ2-1	few	-	CASSIHTGLAYNEQFF	TGTGCCAGCAGCATCCATACAGGTTTAGCGTACAATGAGCAGTTCTTC
TRBV25-1	TRBJ2-5	few	-	CASSAPGQETQYF	TGTGCCAGCAGTGCTCCGGGGCAAGAGACCCAGTACTTC
TRBV2	TRBJ2-1	few	TRBD2	CASNPESLAGVDFF	TGTGCCAGCAATCCGGAGTCCCTAGCGGGAGTAGACTTCTTC
TRBV6-5	TRBJ2-4	-	TRBD1	CASRSLVFRDRENIQYF	TGTGCCAGCAGATCCCTAGTCTTCCGGGACAGAGAAAACATTCAGTACTTC
TRBV28	TRBJ2-7	-	TRBD1	CASSLSPGQPYEQYF	TGTGCCAGCAGTTTATCTCCGGGACAGCCTTACGAGCAGTACTTC
TRBV12-3/TRBV12-4	TRBJ2-1	few	-	CASRRTGTETHEQFF	TGTGCCAGCAGGCGTACCGGGACTGAAACGCATGAGCAGTTCTTC
TRBV6-1	TRBJ2-2	few	-	CASLAGHLNTGELFF	TGTGCCAGCCTGGCGGGACACCTAAACACCGGGGAGCTGTTTTTT
TRBV7-2	TRBJ2-5	-	TRBD2	CASHGLAGARGAQYF	TGTGCCAGCCACGGACTAGCGGGGGCCCGTGGGGCCCAGTACTTC
TRBV12-3/TRBV12-4	TRBJ1-1	-	TRBD1	CASSLGQVGTGGTEAFF	TGTGCCAGCAGTTTGGGACAGGTGGGGACAGGGGGCACTGAAGCTTTCTTT
TRBV3-1	TRBJ2-4	many	-	CASSQDPGFGIQYF	TGTGCCAGCAGCCAAGATCCAGGGTTCGGCATTCAGTACTTC